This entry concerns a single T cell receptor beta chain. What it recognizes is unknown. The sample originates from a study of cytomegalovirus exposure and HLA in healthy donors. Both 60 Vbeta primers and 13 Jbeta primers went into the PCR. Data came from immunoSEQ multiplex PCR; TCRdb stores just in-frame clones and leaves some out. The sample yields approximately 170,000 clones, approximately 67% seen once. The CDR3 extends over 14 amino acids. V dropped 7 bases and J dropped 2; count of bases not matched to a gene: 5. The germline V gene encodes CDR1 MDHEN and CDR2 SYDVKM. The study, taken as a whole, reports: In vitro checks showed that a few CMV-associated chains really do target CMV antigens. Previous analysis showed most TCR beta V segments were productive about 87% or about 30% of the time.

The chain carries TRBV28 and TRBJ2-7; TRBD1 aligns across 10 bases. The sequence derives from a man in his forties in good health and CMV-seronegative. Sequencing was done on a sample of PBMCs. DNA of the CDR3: TGTGCCAGCACTCCGGACAGGGGGACCTACGAGCAGTACTTC. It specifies CASTPDRGTYEQYF.